The 27 T cell receptor beta chains in this list originate from one sample, sequenced in a study of molecular identifiers for immune sequencing clone quantification. TCRdb used MiXCR to reprocess the PCR reads, holding one entry per CDR3 protein. Altogether about 100,000 distinct CDR3 sequences are present, around a third being singletons, with the ten largest covering around 4%. Sample: naive CD8+ T cells from blood, with Jurkat cell RNA spiked in. Subset defined: FACS-sorted CD8+CD4-CCR7+CD45RA+ naive T cells. These TCRs come from a human donor in good health. Some libraries in this study had Jurkat cell RNA spiked in.

About this clonotype: This may stem from a read error, because a much larger clone lies one nucleotide away. CDR3 DNA sequence: TGCAGTGCTAGCAGGACGGAGGACGAGCAGTACTTC. Translated, it gives CSASRTEDEQYF. This chain links TRBV20-1 with TRBJ2-7; tentative D call: TRBD2 (5 bases). The V end lost 3 bases, the J end lost 5 bases, and 11 bases lay between the germline ends. The V gene's germline CDR1 is DFQATT and CDR2 SNEGSKA (reference sequence). CDR3 size: 12 residues.

Worth noting for this clonotype: This may stem from a read error, because a much larger clone lies one nucleotide away. The chain joins TRBV9 to TRBJ2-3, with 7 bases that match TRBD1. CDR1 is SGDLS, CDR2 YYNGEE, per germline. CDR3 length: 15 amino acids. J gave up 2 bases and V 7 bases, and 10 bases lay outside the gene matches. The CDR3 DNA is TGTGCCAGCGGCCAACCGGGACAGACCACAGATACGCAGTATTTT. This gives the protein CASGQPGQTTDTQYF.

This rearrangement joins TRBV19 to TRBJ2-6; D uncertain. V lost 3 bases to trimming and J lost 1 base, with 10 bases between them. The CDR3 totals 16 residues. Germline loops: CDR1 LNHDA, CDR2 SQIVND (reference sequence). For the CDR3, the DNA is TGTGCCAGTAGTATCGGCGTGGAATCTGGGGCCAACGTCCTGACTTTC. Amino acids: CASSIGVESGANVLTF.

For this clonotype: This could be a read error, since a much larger clone is one nucleotide away. The chain carries TRBV9 and TRBJ2-3; 12 nucleotides match TRBD2. Germline loops: CDR1 SGDLS, CDR2 YYNGEE. V gave up 4 bases and J gave up 5 bases; unmatched junction bases: 17. The CDR3 is 19 residues long. The CDR3 DNA sequence: TGTGCCAGCAGCCCCCCCCACCGACTAGCGGGAGCCCGGGAAGATACGCAGTATTTT. It yields the protein CASSPPHRLAGAREDTQYF.

This clonotype came up many times. The chain links TRBV6-2 or TRBV6-3 to TRBJ1-1; possible D gene TRBD1, 6 bases. Trimming cost V 5 bases and J 5 bases, with 18 bases left between them. The CDR3 spans 15 residues. From germline, CDR1 is MNHEY and CDR2 SVGEGT. CDR3 sequence: CASSPPRGGGTEAFF. The CDR3, as DNA: TGTGCCAGCAGTCCCCCTCGAGGGGGAGGGACTGAAGCTTTCTTT.

The table lists this clonotype with many counts. The chain employs TRBV29-1 and TRBJ1-1; D call uncertain. The V and J ends lost 8 bases and 2 bases respectively, with 21 bases between them. CDR1 SQVTM and CDR2 ANQGSEA come from the germline V gene. This CDR3 contains 15 residues. CDR3 sequence: CSTAHPGKANTEAFF. The CDR3 bases are TGCAGCACCGCACATCCTGGAAAGGCCAACACTGAAGCTTTCTTT.

For this clonotype: At one of its ends the junction is not consistent with the germline gene, which may arise from a read error. V is TRBV20-1 and J is TRBJ1-1; 7 bases fit TRBD1. This CDR3 is 14 amino acids long. Germline V gene sequence: CDR1 DFQATT, CDR2 SNEGSKA (reference sequence). CDR3 sequence reads: CSAYRGHENTEALF. DNA for the CDR3: TGCAGTGCTTACAGGGGCCATGAGAACACTGAAGCTCTCTTT.

The table lists this clonotype with a few counts. V is TRBV5-4 and J is TRBJ1-4; a weak D match, TRBD1 (5 bases). Germline values: CDR1 SGHNT, CDR2 YYREEE (reference sequence). The CDR3 extends over 17 amino acids. V gave up 5 bases and J gave up 4 bases, with 21 bases separating them. The CDR3 nucleotides are TGTGCCAGCAGTAATGGGCCCCCGGGACGGAGTAATGAAAAACTGTTTTTT. Translated: CASSNGPPGRSNEKLFF.

Many counts were recorded for this clonotype. V usage is TRBV28 and J usage is TRBJ2-3; 7 bases agree with TRBD1. CDR3 length: 15 amino acids. The V gene end was trimmed by 5 bases and the J gene end by 1 base; junction bases not matched to a gene: 6. From germline, CDR1 is MDHEN and CDR2 SYDVKM. CDR3 region: CASSPRGGRTDTQYF. The CDR3 DNA follows: TGTGCCAGCAGTCCCCGAGGGGGCCGCACAGATACGCAGTATTTT.

This clonotype was seen at least ten times. J is TRBJ2-5 and V is TRBV3-1; tentative D call: TRBD1 (6 bases). CDR3 length: 13 amino acids. CDR1 is LGHDT and CDR2 is YNNKEL in the germline V gene (reference sequence). Trimming took off 7 bases at V and 5 bases at J, with 14 bases between the two ends. The DNA of the CDR3 is TGTGCCAGCACCCAGGGGCCGGAGGAGACCCAGTACTTC. Encoded protein: CASTQGPEETQYF.

The table lists this clonotype with many counts. This chain joins TRBV7-2 and TRBJ2-1; perhaps TRBD2 as D (6 bases). The V end was cut by 4 bases, the J end by 9 bases, with 19 bases between. Germline loops: CDR1 SGHTA, CDR2 FQGNSA. The CDR3 has 15 amino acids. DNA of the CDR3: TGTGCCAGCAGCTCTGACTCAACGGGAGTTCTTGAGCAGTTCTTC. It translates to CASSSDSTGVLEQFF.

J is TRBJ2-7 and V is TRBV6-5, with D perhaps matching TRBD2 (6 bases). CDR1 and CDR2 from the germline V gene are MNHEY and SVGAGI. This CDR3 has 15 amino acids. Trimming took off 0 bases at V and 3 bases at J, with 12 bases between the two ends. The CDR3 loop is CASSYSPSVSYEQYF. The CDR3 nucleotides are TGTGCCAGCAGTTACTCTCCTAGCGTAAGCTACGAGCAGTACTTC.

With respect to this clonotype: One junction end does not reproduce the germline sequence, and a read error may be involved. The V and J genes are TRBV7-8 and TRBJ1-2; TRBD1 agrees at 7 bases. The CDR3 consists of 18 residues. Per the germline V gene, CDR1 is SGHVS and CDR2 is FQNEAQ. CDR3 sequence (DNA): TGTGCCAGCAGCTTGCCTAGGGGGACAGAAACCTTCTTCTATGGCTACCCCTTC. This translates into CASSLPRGTETFFYGYPF.

The rearrangement uses TRBV12-3 or TRBV12-4 and TRBJ2-5; D is uncertain. V shed 1 base and J shed 7 bases, with 4 bases lying between them. The CDR3 spans 11 residues. The CDR3 DNA is TGTGCCAGCAGTTTAGACCGGACCCAGTACTTC. Amino acid sequence: CASSLDRTQYF.

The rearrangement links TRBV20-1 to TRBJ2-7, with 9 bases aligning to TRBD1. The V and J ends lost 6 bases and 2 bases, in that order; junction bases with no gene match: 8. Germline values: CDR1 DFQATT, CDR2 SNEGSKA (reference sequence). This CDR3 comprises 14 residues. CDR3 sequence (DNA): TGCAGTGCCGACGGACAGGGGCACGCCTACGAGCAGTACTTC. This translates into CSADGQGHAYEQYF.

As to this clonotype: Being one base from a much bigger clone, this may be a read error. The final CDR3 position lacks the conserved phenylalanine or tryptophan, pointing to a likely read error. The V and J genes are TRBV6-6 and TRBJ2-1; D call uncertain. This CDR3 is built from 13 residues. Germline CDR1 reads MNHNY; CDR2 reads SVGAGI (reference sequence). For the CDR3, the DNA is TGTGCCAGCAGTTACTCTTCCTTCAATGAGCAGTTCCTC. The encoded protein is CASSYSSFNEQFL.

In regard to this clonotype: It may be a read error: a sequence one base away is much more abundant. The chain uses TRBV24-1 and TRBJ2-1, with D tentatively TRBD1 (5 bases). The J call is uncertain, as TRBJ2-7 better fits the DNA end. The germline CDR1 and CDR2 sequences are KGHDR and SFDVKD. This CDR3 spans 11 amino acids. This CDR3 reads CATDRNNEQYF. CDR3 DNA sequence: TGTGCCACCGACAGAAACAATGAGCAGTACTTC.

This clonotype was seen a handful of times. J is TRBJ2-3 and V is TRBV2; TRBD2 agrees at 11 bases. There are 18 residues in the CDR3. Per the germline V gene, CDR1 is SNHLY and CDR2 is FYNNEI. V gave up 7 bases and J gave up 4 bases; unmatched junction bases: 16. The CDR3 here is CASKNPLLAGVIADTQYF. The CDR3 coding sequence is TGTGCCAGCAAGAACCCCCTACTAGCGGGAGTCATCGCAGATACGCAGTATTTT.

The V gene is TRBV27, the J gene TRBJ2-1; 7 bases agree with TRBD2. CDR1 and CDR2 from the germline V gene are MNHEY and SMNVEV (reference sequence). V dropped 2 bases and J dropped 7; count of bases not matched to a gene: 8. There are 15 residues in the CDR3. The CDR3 loop is CASSLSGAAPNEQFF. CDR3 DNA sequence: TGTGCCAGCAGTTTAAGCGGGGCAGCACCTAATGAGCAGTTCTTC.

In the case of this clonotype: A read error may be the cause here, since a much bigger clone is one base away. The V and J genes are TRBV7-8 and TRBJ2-3; D unclear. This CDR3 has 12 residues. Germline lookup yields CDR1 SGHVS and CDR2 FQNEAQ. CDR3 nucleotides: TGTGCCAGCGGCTTCGTCGCAGATACGCAGTATTTT. It is translated as CASGFVADTQYF.

Regarding this clonotype: This may be a read error: a much more frequent sequence differs by one nucleotide. The chain links TRBV28 to TRBJ1-5; TRBD1 matches at 8 bases. There are 15 residues in the CDR3. The ends lost 5 bases at V and 7 bases at J; junction bases unmatched: 10. Germline V gene sequence: CDR1 MDHEN, CDR2 SYDVKM. The CDR3 region has the DNA TGTGCCAGCAGTATATTAAACAGGGGGAAGCAGCCCCAGCATTTT. Protein: CASSILNRGKQPQHF. The full variable domain, in which reference TRBV28 and TRBJ1-5 provide the parts outside the CDR3, is DVKVTQSSRYLVKRTGEKVFLECVQDMDHENMFWYRQDPGLGLRLIYFSYDVKMKEKGDIPEGYSVSREKKERFSLILESASTNQTSMYLCASSILNRGKQPQHFGDGTRLSIL.

Details on this clonotype: A much bigger clone sits one base away, suggesting this may be a read error. The final CDR3 position lacks the conserved phenylalanine or tryptophan, pointing to a likely read error. The chain links TRBV29-1 to TRBJ2-2; D is perhaps TRBD2 (6 bases). Germline CDR1 is SQVTM and CDR2 is ANQGSEA. This CDR3 contains 13 residues. V lost 6 bases and J lost 2, with 10 bases in between. CDR3 DNA: TGCAGCGTGCGGGACGGCAACACCGGGGAGCTGTTTTTA. Its translation is CSVRDGNTGELFL.

This clonotype was counted only a few times. The CDR3 loop is CATSRILVLGYAEAFF. CDR3 in DNA: TGTGCCACCAGCAGGATACTAGTCCTGGGTTACGCTGAAGCTTTCTTT. The V and J genes are TRBV15 and TRBJ1-1, with D unresolved. In germline, CDR1 is LNHNV, CDR2 YYDKDF (reference sequence). V was cut by 3 bases and J by 6 bases, with 20 bases left in between. The CDR3 sequence is 16 residues long.

Worth noting for this clonotype: A much larger clone lies a single base off, so this may be a read error. The genes are TRBV15 and TRBJ1-1; the D is unclear. Germline V gene lookup returns CDR1 LNHNV and CDR2 YYDKDF (reference sequence). This CDR3 has 14 residues. The CDR3 reads CATSRVIGSTEAIF. The DNA for the CDR3 is TGTGCCACCAGCAGAGTGATCGGATCCACTGAAGCTATCTTT.

This clonotype was counted many times. This chain connects TRBV28 to TRBJ2-7; D tentatively reads TRBD1 or TRBD2 (5 bases each). Per the germline V gene, CDR1 is MDHEN and CDR2 is SYDVKM. The CDR3 totals 13 residues. V lost 3 bases to trimming and J lost 2 bases, with 8 bases between them. CDR3 nucleotides: TGTGCCAGCAGTTTCAGGGACCCCTACGAGCAGTACTTC. Its protein product is CASSFRDPYEQYF.

The V call is TRBV27, the J call TRBJ2-7; tentative D call: TRBD2 (5 bases). The V end was cut by 5 bases, the J end by 6 bases, with 8 bases between. Germline V gives CDR1 MNHEY, CDR2 SMNVEV (reference sequence). This CDR3 has 11 residues. As DNA, the CDR3 is TGTGCCAGCAGTAATCGGGGCGAGCAGTACTTC. Its protein product is CASSNRGEQYF.

On this clonotype: With a much larger clone just one base away, this may be a read error. The J gene is TRBJ2-3, the V gene TRBV7-9; TRBD1 matches 9 bases. The CDR3 consists of 14 residues. Germline CDR1 and CDR2: SEHNR and FQNEAQ (reference sequence). V dropped 10 bases and J dropped 8; count of bases not matched to a gene: 13. DNA for the CDR3: TGTGCCATCCCCCCGGGACAGGGCCCGGGTACGCAGTATTTT. It translates to CAIPPGQGPGTQYF.